This T cell receptor beta chain is drawn from a study of Ad26.COV2.S vaccination and SARS-CoV-2 variants. Treatment defined: about 20 received Ad26.COV2.S at low or high dose, single or two shots; a few received placebo; per-sample allocation not given. Samples were taken on day 63 after the first vaccine or placebo injection. TCRdb keeps only in-frame clones here, not all; method: immunoSEQ multiplex PCR. The sample carries approximately 460,000 clones, 70% to 90% recorded once. In germline, CDR1 is GTSNPN, CDR2 SVGIG (reference sequence). CDR3 length: 11 residues. The V gene end was trimmed by 1 base and the J gene end by 16 bases; junction bases not matched to a gene: 4.

The chain recombines TRBV30 with TRBJ1-6; 7 bases are a match to TRBD1. This TCR came from a person between 18 and 65 years old who received the Ad26.COV2.S COVID-19 vaccine or a placebo. The source material was peripheral blood, sampled in a trial of Ad26.COV2.S vaccine versus placebo. DNA for the CDR3: TGTGCCTGGAGTGGGGGGACAGTACTCCACTTT. Residues: CAWSGGTVLHF.